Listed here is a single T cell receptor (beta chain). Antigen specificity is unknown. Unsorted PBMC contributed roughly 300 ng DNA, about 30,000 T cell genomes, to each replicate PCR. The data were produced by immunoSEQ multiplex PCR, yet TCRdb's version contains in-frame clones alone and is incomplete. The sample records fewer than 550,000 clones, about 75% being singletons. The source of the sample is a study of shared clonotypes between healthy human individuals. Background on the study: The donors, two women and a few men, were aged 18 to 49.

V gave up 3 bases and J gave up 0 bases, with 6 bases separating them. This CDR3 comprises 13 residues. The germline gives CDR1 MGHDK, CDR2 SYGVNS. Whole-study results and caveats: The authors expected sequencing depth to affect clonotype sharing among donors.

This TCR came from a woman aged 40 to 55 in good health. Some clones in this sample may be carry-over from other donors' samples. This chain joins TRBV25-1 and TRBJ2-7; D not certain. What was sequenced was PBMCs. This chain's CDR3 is CASSEPGSYEQYF. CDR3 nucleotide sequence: TGTGCCAGCAGTGAGCCAGGCTCCTACGAGCAGTACTTC.